Reported below is one T cell receptor beta chain. This clonotype has a single count. Its cognate antigen has yet to be identified. The junction departs from the called germline gene at one end, perhaps through a read error. The data derive from a study of T cells in Graves' hyperthyroidism and ophthalmopathy (dated by TCRdb to the late 2010s). Describing the broader study: Peripheral blood samples were taken at the time of initial diagnosis, prior to any treatment. To identify TCR V-J signatures that set the groups apart, the researchers used a discovery cohort of 95 to 100 patients, made up of around 42 with Graves' ophthalmopathy and about 55 with stable Graves' hyperthyroidism. The paper describes TCR Vbeta CDR3 sequencing of roughly 130 peripheral blood samples, made up of 43 ophthalmopathy patients, some 76 hyperthyroidism patients and approximately 17 progressor patients. In six Graves' hyperthyroidism patients, the study also compared T-cell repertoires from thyroid tissue with T-cell repertoires from blood. Prospective prediction of ophthalmopathy was tested in an independent validation cohort consisting of roughly 19 hyperthyroidism patients and around 16 patients who later progressed to ophthalmopathy. The 75 to 100 discovery patients were divided at random into training and test sets in a 7:3 ratio. Following sampling, methimazole starting at 30 mg daily was given to hyperthyroidism patients, and high-dose intravenous methylprednisolone was given to ophthalmopathy patients.

The TCR beta CDR3 regions were amplified from the RNA transcripts. For the first round of RT-PCR on the TCR CDR3, the HTBI primer set was used together with the Qiagen OneStep RT-PCR kit. Libraries were constructed in a second round of multiplex PCR, after which size selection and purification were carried out. Sequencing of the libraries was done on an Illumina HiSeq2000 using paired-end 100 bp reads. The authors' analysis ran thus. Raw data were processed with SOAPnuke, discarding reads with adapters, uncalled bases, mean Phred below 15, or no exact constant-primer or identifier match. High-quality paired reads were merged with COPE v1.2.5, and unique nucleotide sequences were defined as clonotypes. MiTCR v1.1 was used to align the clonotypes against IMGT TRBV, TRBD and TRBJ reference segments. The analysis included only V-J combinations with a frequency above 0.0001, which together covered around 99% of the repertoires. The TCS score was defined as F50 (clonal expansion) divided by E x V (chaos), with BLOSUM62-based TCRdist calculated between CDR3 peptides within each V-J. Welch's t-statistics and random forest reduced roughly 500 V-J features to some 14, which were used in a naive Bayes classifier (R e1071). TCRdb handled the public reads itself, with Q25 trimming in fastp and clone calling in MiXCR, and kept productive beta chains. Each entry is one CDR3 protein sequence, shown with its most common DNA and genes. TCRdb assigned the V and J calls; the authors' analysis was not used. The sample profile shows 300,000 or so distinct CDR3 sequences; around a sixth of them were found once. The ten largest account for under 55% of the sample.

Stable Graves' hyperthyroidism was defined as no progression to ophthalmopathy during 18 months of follow-up. Hyperthyroidism patients were aged 18 to 65 years and newly diagnosed, with disease duration of less than 2 months. The study excluded patients with uncontrolled infections, other autoimmune diseases, pregnancy or lactation. Diagnoses were based on clinical symptoms, serum thyroxine and TRAb, thyroid ultrasound and orbital computed tomography. PBMCs were separated from around 9.1 ml of fresh peripheral blood using Ficoll-Paque density gradient centrifugation. Total RNA was extracted using Trizol reagent, and RNA quality was assessed on an Agilent 2100 Bioanalyzer. Findings and caveats that apply to the study as a whole: In cross-validation, a model built on a 13 V-J signature told ophthalmopathy apart from stable hyperthyroidism with 87.88% sensitivity and 81% to 82% specificity, and in testing the same model reached 80%/75%. During validation, the model predicted progression to ophthalmopathy a median of about 6.3 months ahead of onset, with more than 55% sensitivity and 72% to 80% specificity. Sample size was not statistically predetermined, and investigators were not blinded to group allocation. Most expanded thyroid clonotypes (frequency above 0.001) were also detected in blood, suggesting blood repertoires may reflect thyroid immune responses.

The material sequenced was blood. This TCR came from a woman between 50 and 59 years old with Graves' hyperthyroidism.

The nucleotide sequence is given as TGTGCCAGCAGGGAAGCGGGATGGTCGTACGAGCAGTACTTC. Its coded protein is CASREAGWSYEQYF. The chain is assembled from TRBV2 and TRBJ2-7; TRBD2 matches 7 bases in the middle. Its CDR3 holds 14 amino acids, cysteine through phenylalanine. CDR3 DNA only is kept here, 42 bases in frame from base 1. The germline V gene encodes CDR1 SNHLY and CDR2 FYNNEI. With the portions outside the CDR3 filled from the reference TRBV2 and TRBJ2-7 genes, the complete variable region becomes EPEVTQTPSHQVTQMGQEVILRCVPISNHLYFYWYRQILGQKVEFLVSFYNNEISEKSEIFDDQFSVERPDGSNFTLKIRSTKLEDSAMYFCASREAGWSYEQYFGPGTRLTVT.